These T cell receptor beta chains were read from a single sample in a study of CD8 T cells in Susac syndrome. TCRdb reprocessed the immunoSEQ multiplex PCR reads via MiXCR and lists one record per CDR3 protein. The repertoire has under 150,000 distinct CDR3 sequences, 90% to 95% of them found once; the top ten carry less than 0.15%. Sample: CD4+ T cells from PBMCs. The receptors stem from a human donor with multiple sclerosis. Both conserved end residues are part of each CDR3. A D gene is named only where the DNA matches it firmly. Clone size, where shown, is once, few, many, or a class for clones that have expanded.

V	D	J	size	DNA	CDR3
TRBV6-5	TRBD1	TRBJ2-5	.	TGTGCCAGCAGTTACCTCTCCGGGACAGGGGAAGAGACCCAGTACTTC	CASSYLSGTGEETQYF
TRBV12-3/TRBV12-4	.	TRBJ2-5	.	TGTGCCAGCAGCCCAACTAGGGGGGAAGAGACCCAGTACTTC	CASSPTRGEETQYF
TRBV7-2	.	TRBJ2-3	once	TGTGCCAGCAGCTTCACCGGGTTCCCAGATACGCAGTATTTT	CASSFTGFPDTQYF
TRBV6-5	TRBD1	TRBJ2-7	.	TGTGCCAGCAGTCGGTCCGGGACAGGGTTCTACGAGCAGTACTTC	CASSRSGTGFYEQYF
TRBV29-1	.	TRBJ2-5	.	TGCAGCGTTGAAGACTGGCAGGTACAAGAGACCCAGTACTTC	CSVEDWQVQETQYF
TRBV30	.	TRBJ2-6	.	TGTGCCTGTAACTGGGGAGACTCTGGGGCCAACGTCCTGACTTTC	CACNWGDSGANVLTF
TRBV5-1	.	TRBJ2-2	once	TGCGCCAGCAGCACAACCACGAACACCGGGGAGCTGTTTTTT	CASSTTTNTGELFF
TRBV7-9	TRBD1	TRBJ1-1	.	TGTGCCAGCAGCCAACAGGGGAGGACCACTGAAGCTTTCTTT	CASSQQGRTTEAFF
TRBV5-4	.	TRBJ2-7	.	TGTGCCAGCAGTGATCTTGGCCCCTACGAGCAGTACTTC	CASSDLGPYEQYF
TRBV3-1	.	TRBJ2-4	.	TGTGCCAGCAGCCAAGAACTCGGGGATCAGTACTTC	CASSQELGDQYF
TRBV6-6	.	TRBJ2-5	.	TGTGCCAGCAGTTACACAACAGGGAGCGAGACCCAGTACTTC	CASSYTTGSETQYF
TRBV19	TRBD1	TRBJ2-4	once	TGTGCCAGTAGTATGGACAGGAAAAACATTCAGTACTTC	CASSMDRKNIQYF
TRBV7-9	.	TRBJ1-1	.	TGTGCCAGCAGCTTCCTGGGGTCGAACACTGAAGCTTTCTTT	CASSFLGSNTEAFF
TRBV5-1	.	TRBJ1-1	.	TGCGCCAGCAGCTTGGCCGGGCAGCCCAGCACTGAAGCTTTCTTT	CASSLAGQPSTEAFF